This TCR beta chain was recorded in a study of cytomegalovirus exposure and HLA in healthy donors. The wider study: The same platform was used for the roughly 120 validation repertoires as for the 666 first-cohort repertoires, as reported in a later analysis.

Libraries were prepared by immunoSEQ multiplex PCR; TCRdb keeps only in-frame clonotypes and omits some of them. The sample shows 250,000 to 350,000 clones, roughly 89% of them seen only once. Study findings and constraints: The study flagged fewer than 200 TCR beta chains as cytomegalovirus-associated. The classifier was said to identify cytomegalovirus status with high specificity and sensitivity.

This clone has only one observation. The antigen is undetermined. CDR1 and CDR2 (germline): SGHNT, YYREEE (reference sequence). The CDR3 spans 14 residues. Trimming pared 0 bases from V and 5 bases from J, leaving 12 bases between. This receptor was taken from a woman aged 18-35 years in good health and CMV-seronegative. The rearrangement joins TRBV5-4 to TRBJ2-7; tentatively, D is TRBD1 (8 bases). Sequenced material: PBMCs. Here the CDR3 reads CASSLGTGRDEQYF. The CDR3 nucleotides read TGTGCCAGCAGCTTGGGGACAGGGAGGGACGAGCAGTACTTC.